This entry lists 3 T cell receptor beta chains sequenced from one sample in a study of T cells in Graves' hyperthyroidism and ophthalmopathy. TCR beta CDR3 sequences were amplified from RNA transcripts. Using the HTBI primer set, a first-round RT-PCR was run on the TCR CDR3. TCRdb independently ran MiXCR on the multiplex PCR reads; one entry per CDR3 protein. The sample holds roughly 170,000 distinct CDR3 sequences; approximately 17% are singletons and the top ten take 25% to 30%. The source material was blood. Receptors originate from a woman aged 45-65 years with Graves' hyperthyroidism.

This clonotype was seen repeatedly, ten times or more. The gene calls are TRBV6-2 or TRBV6-3 and TRBJ1-1; D may be TRBD1 (5 bases). The CDR3 sequence is 14 residues long. V shed 5 bases and J shed 5 bases, with 15 bases lying between them. Germline lookup yields CDR1 MNHEY and CDR2 SVGEGT. CDR3 DNA: TGTGCCAGCAGTCCCTGGGGGGTAACGACTGAAGCTTTCTTT. Translated: CASSPWGVTTEAFF.

This clonotype was recorded many times. This chain links TRBV29-1 with TRBJ2-4, with D possibly being TRBD1 (6 bases). V gave up 8 bases and J gave up 8 bases, with 13 bases separating them. The CDR3 length is 11 residues. Germline loops: CDR1 SQVTM, CDR2 ANQGSEA. CDR3 sequence: CSRGGKDIQYF. In DNA, the CDR3 is TGCAGCCGAGGGGGAAAGGACATTCAGTACTTC.

This clonotype was recorded many times. The chain links TRBV7-3 to TRBJ2-3; D is tentatively TRBD1 or TRBD2 (6 bases each). Germline loops: CDR1 SGHTA, CDR2 FQGTGA. The CDR3 has 15 residues. V lost 6 bases to trimming and J lost 2 bases, with 15 bases between them. In DNA form, the CDR3 reads TGTGCCAGCAGTCCTACCGGGGGCCCCACAGATACGCAGTATTTT. This gives the protein CASSPTGGPTDTQYF. The full variable domain, its missing parts supplied by reference TRBV7-3 and TRBJ2-3, is GAGVSQTPSNKVTEKGKYVELRCDPISGHTALYWYRQSLGQGPEFLIYFQGTGAADDSGLPNDRFFAVRPEGSVSTLKIQRTERGDSAVYLCASSPTGGPTDTQYFGPGTRLTVL.